The entry below gives a single T cell receptor beta chain sequence along with its context. Germline loops: CDR1 MNHNY, CDR2 SVGAGI (reference sequence). The CDR3 sequence is 12 residues long. V was pared by 6 bases and J by 4 bases, with 10 bases between. The repertoire was sequenced with immunoSEQ multiplex PCR; TCRdb's copy has only in-frame clones and lacks some. Among about 110,000 clones listed, around 91% were seen once. This entry is derived from a study of T cell responses to AZD1222 COVID-19 vaccine. J is TRBJ2-7 and V is TRBV6-6; D gene ambiguous. This material consisted of peripheral blood, taken 28 days after the second AZD1222 dose. The clonotype originates from an adult who received the AZD1222 COVID-19 vaccine. In DNA, the CDR3 is TGTGCCAGCAGCTATGGGGTTTACGAGCAGTACTTC. Residues: CASSYGVYEQYF.